The clone carrying this TCR beta chain was seen only a few times. Rectal tissue came from one to two pinch biopsies taken at colonoscopy. The sample belongs to a study of pediatric ulcerative colitis. Generated by immunoSEQ multiplex PCR, the TCRdb table keeps only in-frame clones and is missing some. Of 40,000 to 60,000 clones listed, around 76% are singletons. The germline gives CDR1 SGDLS, CDR2 YYNGEE. The CDR3 is 16 amino acids. Trimming took 0 bases from V and 7 from J; bases not matched to a gene: 9. This chain links TRBV9 with TRBJ2-1; 8 nucleotides agree with TRBD2. Sequences were obtained from gut tissue. This TCR derives from a girl between 10 and 17 years old with moderate ulcerative colitis. CDR3 in amino acids: CASSVGPTSVGNEQFF. CDR3 sequence (DNA): TGTGCCAGCAGCGTAGGCCCGACTAGCGTGGGGAATGAGCAGTTCTTC.